This T cell receptor (beta chain) derives from a study of OX40 agonist ivuxolimab in advanced cancers. Libraries were prepared by immunoSEQ multiplex PCR; TCRdb keeps only in-frame clonotypes and omits some of them. This sample has 19,000 or so clones, with 83% found just once. Germline-derived CDR1 and CDR2 are MGHRA and YSYEKL. The ends were cut back, 6 bases at V and 7 bases at J, with 25 bases in the middle. The length of the CDR3 is 16 residues. The TCR sequence derives from an adult with an advanced solid tumor such as melanoma, head and neck, liver or kidney cancer. The chain links TRBV4-1 to TRBJ2-7; TRBD2 is a possible D gene (6 bases). The sample was CD4+ or CD8+ T cells sorted from blood, taken in a trial of the OX40 agonist ivuxolimab. The CDR3 loop is CASRPLEAGPRVEQYF. The CDR3 DNA sequence: TGCGCCAGCAGACCCTTAGAGGCGGGGCCGCGCGTAGAGCAGTACTTC.